A selection of T cell receptor beta chains follows, all from one sample in a study of metastatic and nonmetastatic thyroid tumors. TCRdb reprocessed the PCR reads via MiXCR. The sample holds roughly 18,000 clones; roughly 29% are singletons and the top ten take less than 25%. Sequenced material: tumor tissue. Source of these receptors: a male donor with papillary thyroid cancer or a benign thyroid nodule (not recorded which). Some clones in this sample may be carry-over from other donors' samples. Both conserved end residues are trimmed from each CDR3. Fields, in order: CDR3 protein, V gene, J gene.

CDR3aa: AISPTWWDTEAF
v_gene: TRBV11-3
j_gene: TRBJ1-1

CDR3aa: SASGTETSNQPQH
v_gene: TRBV20-1
j_gene: TRBJ1-5

CDR3aa: ASSLDFGDHEQF
v_gene: TRBV11-3
j_gene: TRBJ2-1

CDR3aa: ASSFGLSSSGNTIY
v_gene: TRBV7-2
j_gene: TRBJ1-3

CDR3aa: ASRPSRATYEQY
v_gene: TRBV6-1
j_gene: TRBJ2-7

CDR3aa: AWSARFGELGTDTQY
v_gene: TRBV30
j_gene: TRBJ2-3

CDR3aa: ASISGSTYGYT
v_gene: TRBV28
j_gene: TRBJ1-2

CDR3aa: SARGPPYNEQF
v_gene: TRBV20-1
j_gene: TRBJ2-1

CDR3aa: ASSLNTLYGYT
v_gene: TRBV12-3/TRBV12-4
j_gene: TRBJ1-2

CDR3aa: SAIDPLGQGAYEQY
v_gene: TRBV20-1
j_gene: TRBJ2-7

CDR3aa: SASSSRMDSPLH
v_gene: TRBV20-1
j_gene: TRBJ1-6

CDR3aa: ASSLRIGLAGVSYEQY
v_gene: TRBV12-3/TRBV12-4
j_gene: TRBJ2-7

CDR3aa: ASSDSDGEYNEQF
v_gene: TRBV6-4
j_gene: TRBJ2-1

CDR3aa: ASSQDPAATSTDTQY
v_gene: TRBV14
j_gene: TRBJ2-3

CDR3aa: ASSQMNSGDYGYT
v_gene: TRBV16
j_gene: TRBJ1-2

CDR3aa: ASSLGGQIQETQY
v_gene: TRBV5-1
j_gene: TRBJ2-5

CDR3aa: ASSRTRQGDTEAF
v_gene: TRBV27
j_gene: TRBJ1-1

CDR3aa: ASSRQETQY
v_gene: TRBV12-3/TRBV12-4
j_gene: TRBJ2-5

CDR3aa: ASREISADTQY
v_gene: TRBV5-1
j_gene: TRBJ2-3

CDR3aa: ASSLEGNSGNTIY
v_gene: TRBV27
j_gene: TRBJ1-3

CDR3aa: ASSMASGRYDQPQH
v_gene: TRBV19
j_gene: TRBJ1-5

CDR3aa: SAMDLAYEQY
v_gene: TRBV20-1
j_gene: TRBJ2-7